The source of this TCR beta chain is a study of Graves' ophthalmopathy and Graves' hyperthyroidism (dated 2018 in TCRdb). For context, the study as a whole: Peripheral blood was collected at initial diagnosis, prior to any treatment. For training and testing, the 100 or so patients in the discovery cohort were randomly divided in a 7:3 ratio. In total, approximately 140 blood samples were TCR-sequenced: roughly 45 ophthalmopathy, over 70 hyperthyroidism and roughly 17 hyperthyroidism-to-ophthalmopathy patients. Once sampling was done, hyperthyroidism patients were given methimazole at a starting dose of 30 mg daily, while ophthalmopathy patients were given high-dose intravenous methylprednisolone. In a handful of hyperthyroidism patients, the T-cell repertoire of thyroid tissue was compared with the T-cell repertoire of blood. To explore V-J signatures that distinguish ophthalmopathy from hyperthyroidism, a discovery set of about a hundred patients was enrolled, made up of roughly 41 with ophthalmopathy and 55 to 65 with stable hyperthyroidism. The study used signatures of the TCR beta repertoire to tell Graves' ophthalmopathy apart from Graves' hyperthyroidism and to predict which patients would progress to ophthalmopathy. An independent validation cohort was composed of roughly 18 hyperthyroidism patients and around 16 patients who later progressed from hyperthyroidism to ophthalmopathy.

A patient counted as having stable hyperthyroidism if there was no progression to ophthalmopathy within 18 months of follow-up. Patients with hyperthyroidism were aged 18 to 65 years, had been newly diagnosed, and had a disease duration of less than 2 months. Patients with other autoimmune diseases, uncontrolled infections, pregnancy or lactation were excluded from the study. Clinical symptoms, serum thyroxine, TRAb, thyroid ultrasound and orbital computed tomography formed the basis of the diagnosis. Using Ficoll-Paque density gradient centrifugation, PBMCs were isolated from 9 to 10 ml of fresh peripheral blood. Total RNA was extracted using Trizol reagent, and RNA quality was checked on an Agilent 2100 Bioanalyzer. This clonotype was observed many times. Its cognate antigen has yet to be identified. No per-base quality is available; no much larger clone lies one base away. CDR1 and CDR2 are read off the germline V gene as SGHRS and YFSETQ. V is clipped by 0 bases and J by 3 bases, and the sequence between their germline boundaries is 9 bases long. The cysteine opens and the phenylalanine closes a CDR3 of 14 amino acids. Just the 42-base CDR3 DNA is kept, in frame starting at base 1.

For repertoire sequencing, TCR beta CDR3 regions were amplified from RNA transcripts. A first-round RT-PCR used HTBI primers with the Qiagen OneStep RT-PCR kit, followed by a second-round multiplex PCR, size selection and purification. The libraries underwent paired-end sequencing with 100 bp reads on an Illumina HiSeq2000. The study's processing was this. SOAPnuke was used to process the reads, removing any read that contained adapters or uncalled bases, had a mean Phred below 15, or lacked an exact match to the constant primer or identifier. COPE v1.2.5 was used to merge high-quality paired reads. Clonotypes were defined as unique nucleotide sequences and were aligned to IMGT TRB V, D and J references using MiTCR v1.1. The analysis was limited to V-J combinations with a frequency above 0.0001, which together covered over 98% of repertoires. A TCR clonal expansion and chaos score per V-J combination was defined as the ratio of F50 clonal expansion to chaos observed in the TCRdist matrix. Welch's t-statistics and random forest were used to reduce features to approximately 13 V-J combinations, which were fed into a naive Bayes classifier. Thyroid-blood repertoire similarity was quantified with the Morisita-Horn index. The public sequencing data were trimmed at Q25 with fastp and processed into clonotypes with MiXCR by TCRdb, which kept only in-frame beta chains. Rows are unified per CDR3 protein, each entry keeping the most common DNA and genes. The V and J calls, along with clone size, are taken from TCRdb and not from the paper's own processing. In this sample the table shows hundreds of thousands of distinct CDR3 sequences, 21% of which occur a single time. The top ten hold around 3% of the sample.

General conclusions and limits of the study: Sample size was not statistically predetermined, and group allocation was not concealed from the investigators. In validation, the model predicted ophthalmopathy progression with 70.59% sensitivity and around 72% specificity; some 13 predicted patients were CT-confirmed with GO in a median of 6.5 months. Most expanded thyroid clonotypes with a frequency above 0.001 also appeared in blood, which suggests that blood repertoires may reflect the immune response in the thyroid. The 13-signature model separated ophthalmopathy from stable hyperthyroidism with 85% to 90% sensitivity and just under 84% specificity in cross-validation, and 80%/75% in the test set.

The chain is encoded by TRBV5-1 joined to TRBJ1-1; the D gene assignment is ambiguous. Source material: peripheral blood. The receptor's source is a young woman with stable Graves' hyperthyroidism. Donor details come from another sample of the same person, matched by shared clones. The sequenced DNA: TGCGCCAGCAGCTTGGAGCTCGGGGACACTGAAGCTTTCTTT. Its protein product is CASSLELGDTEAFF.